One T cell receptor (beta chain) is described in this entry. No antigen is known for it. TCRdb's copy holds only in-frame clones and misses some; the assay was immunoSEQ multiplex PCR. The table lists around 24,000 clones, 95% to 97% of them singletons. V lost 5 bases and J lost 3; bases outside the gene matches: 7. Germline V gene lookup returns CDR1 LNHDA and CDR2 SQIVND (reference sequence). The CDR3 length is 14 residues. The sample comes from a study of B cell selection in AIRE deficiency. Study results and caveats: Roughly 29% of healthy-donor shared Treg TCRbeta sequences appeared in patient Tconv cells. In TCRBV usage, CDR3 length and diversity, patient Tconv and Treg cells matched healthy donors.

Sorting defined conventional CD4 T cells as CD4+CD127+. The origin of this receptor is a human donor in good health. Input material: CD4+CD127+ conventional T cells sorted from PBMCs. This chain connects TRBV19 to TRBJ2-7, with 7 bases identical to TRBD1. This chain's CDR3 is CASSPRGGGYEQYF. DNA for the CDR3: TGTGCCAGTAGTCCCCGAGGGGGCGGCTACGAGCAGTACTTC.